Below are 30 T cell receptor beta chains sequenced from a single sample in a study of OX40 agonist ivuxolimab in advanced cancers. This table comes from immunoSEQ multiplex PCR, and its TCRdb copy is limited to in-frame clones, with some not included. The sample includes about 36,000 clones, approximately 80% of them seen just once. Source: CD4+ or CD8+ T cells sorted from blood, taken in a trial of the OX40 agonist ivuxolimab. Source of these receptors: an adult with an advanced solid tumor such as melanoma, head and neck, liver or kidney cancer.

The chain is built from TRBV7-2 and TRBJ1-2; D not certain. The CDR3 extends over 14 amino acids. V was cut by 4 bases and J by 0 bases, with 9 bases left in between. CDR1 and CDR2 from the germline V gene are SGHTA and FQGNSA. The CDR3 DNA follows: TGTGCCAGCAGCTCCTCGGGAGCTAACTATGGCTACACCTTC. As protein: CASSSSGANYGYTF.

DNA of the CDR3: TGTGCCAGCAGTGCGGACAGGCCAACTAATGAAAAACTGTTTTTT. Its translation is CASSADRPTNEKLFF. V usage is TRBV2 and J usage is TRBJ1-4; TRBD1 agrees at 7 bases. The CDR3 is 15 amino acids. J lost 0 bases, V lost 4 bases, and 2 bases had no gene match. In germline, CDR1 is SNHLY, CDR2 FYNNEI.

The chain recombines TRBV27 with TRBJ2-3; unclear D gene. The V gene lost 4 bases and the J gene lost 6 bases, with 14 bases spanning the gap. This CDR3 is 14 amino acids long. CDR1 MNHEY and CDR2 SMNVEV come from the germline V gene (reference sequence). CDR3 DNA: TGTGCCAGCAGTTCCCCGGCAGCCCTGGATACGCAGTATTTT. Its translation is CASSSPAALDTQYF.

This clone was recorded a few times. The genes are TRBV2 and TRBJ1-1; maybe TRBD1 (5 bases). CDR1 is SNHLY and CDR2 is FYNNEI in the germline V gene. The CDR3 is made up of 15 amino acids. Trimming pared 7 bases from V and 0 bases from J, leaving 15 bases between. CDR3 sequence: CASTGAPGLNTEAFF. The CDR3 DNA reads TGTGCCAGCACGGGCGCTCCAGGGTTGAACACTGAAGCTTTCTTT.

The chain employs TRBV19 and TRBJ2-7, with 8 bases fitting TRBD2. Germline assignment: CDR1 LNHDA and CDR2 SQIVND (reference sequence). The V gene end was trimmed by 6 bases and the J gene end by 4 bases; junction bases not matched to a gene: 5. This CDR3 has 13 residues. The CDR3 coding sequence is TGTGCCAGTAGCTCCGGGAGGGGGTACGAGCAGTACTTC. Residues: CASSSGRGYEQYF. The whole variable domain, filled in from reference TRBV19 and TRBJ2-7, reads DGGITQSPKYLFRKEGQNVTLSCEQNLNHDAMYWYRQDPGQGLRLIYYSQIVNDFQKGDIAEGYSVSREKKESFPLTVTSAQKNPTAFYLCASSSGRGYEQYFGPGTRLTVT.

V and J are TRBV5-4 and TRBJ2-3, with D possibly being TRBD2 (6 bases). Germline CDR1 is SGHNT and CDR2 is YYREEE (reference sequence). V lost 4 bases and J 2 bases, leaving 17 bases between the germline ends. This CDR3 has 16 amino acids. The CDR3 spells CASSQEQGGVTDTQYF. The CDR3 nucleotides read TGTGCCAGCAGCCAAGAGCAGGGAGGCGTCACAGATACGCAGTATTTT.

V gene TRBV15 combines with J gene TRBJ2-6, with D uncertain. CDR1 and CDR2 from the germline V gene are LNHNV and YYDKDF (reference sequence). The CDR3 covers 16 residues. V lost 0 bases, J lost 0 bases, and 6 bases lay in between. The CDR3 reads CATSRDRASGANVLTF. The CDR3, as DNA: TGTGCCACCAGCAGAGATCGGGCCTCTGGGGCCAACGTCCTGACTTTC.

The CDR3 spells CASSLAGATDTQYF. In DNA, the CDR3 is TGTGCCAGCAGCTTAGCCGGGGCCACAGATACGCAGTATTTT. The chain joins TRBV13 to TRBJ2-3; either TRBD1 or TRBD2 may fit D (5 bases each). CDR3 length: 14 amino acids. The V end lost 1 base, the J end lost 2 bases, and 7 bases lay between the germline ends. CDR1 is PRHDT, CDR2 FYEKMQ, per germline (reference sequence).

Within the sample, this clone is medium-sized. The chain has TRBV7-6 and TRBJ2-7; the D gene is possibly TRBD2 (5 bases). The V end lost 3 bases, the J end lost 4 bases, and 16 bases lay between the germline ends. This CDR3 has 15 amino acids. The germline gives CDR1 SGHVS, CDR2 FNYEAQ. This CDR3 reads CASSFSDGIAYEQYF. The DNA for the CDR3 is TGTGCCAGCAGCTTCTCCGACGGAATAGCGTACGAGCAGTACTTC.

Only one count was recorded for this clone. The chain employs TRBV6-5 and TRBJ2-1; TRBD2 agrees at 8 bases. Germline trimming cut 5 bases from V and 6 bases from J; bases unmatched to any gene: 6. Germline CDR1 MNHEY, CDR2 SVGAGI. CDR3 size: 14 residues. In DNA, the CDR3 is TGTGCCAGCAGTGCCGGGACTAGTGTCAATGAGCAGTTCTTC. Translation: CASSAGTSVNEQFF.

The genes are TRBV29-1 and TRBJ2-7; D is perhaps TRBD2 (5 bases). The germline V and J ends were trimmed by 6 bases and 3 bases, with 15 bases remaining between them. The CDR3 sequence is 13 residues long. The V gene's germline CDR1 is SQVTM and CDR2 ANQGSEA. This CDR3 is CSVLLGESYEQYF. The CDR3, as DNA: TGCAGCGTCCTTCTTGGGGAGAGCTACGAGCAGTACTTC.

This chain links TRBV5-6 with TRBJ2-5; 7 bases are shared with TRBD1. This CDR3 contains 16 residues. CDR1 and CDR2 (germline): SGHDT, YYEEEE. V shed 0 bases, J shed 1 base, and the junction held 6 bases outside the gene matches. DNA of the CDR3: TGTGCCAGCAGCTTGGACAGGGGCCAAATCCAAGAGACCCAGTACTTC. Translation: CASSLDRGQIQETQYF.

V gene TRBV6-6 combines with J gene TRBJ2-1; D perhaps matches TRBD2 (5 bases). Trimming removed 2 bases from V and 7 bases from J, with 6 bases in between. The CDR3 contains 12 residues. The germline CDR1 and CDR2 sequences are MNHNY and SVGAGI (reference sequence). This chain's CDR3 is CASSYGENEQFF. For the CDR3, the DNA is TGTGCCAGCAGTTACGGGGAGAATGAGCAGTTCTTC.

The chain links TRBV9 to TRBJ1-1, with D perhaps matching TRBD1 (5 bases). V was trimmed by 0 bases and J by 5 bases, leaving 14 bases between them. The CDR3 length is 15 residues. Germline V gene data show CDR1 as SGDLS and CDR2 as YYNGEE. CDR3 nucleotides: TGTGCCAGCAGCGTAGGCTCGGGGGGGAGTACTGAAGCTTTCTTT. Encoded protein: CASSVGSGGSTEAFF. The full variable domain, in which reference TRBV9 and TRBJ1-1 provide the parts outside the CDR3, is DSGVTQTPKHLITATGQRVTLRCSPRSGDLSVYWYQQSLDQGLQFLIQYYNGEERAKGNILERFSAQQFPDLHSELNLSSLELGDSALYFCASSVGSGGSTEAFFGQGTRLTVV.

The V and J genes are TRBV6-5 and TRBJ2-1; either TRBD1 or TRBD2 may supply D (5 bases each). Looked up from germline, CDR1 is MNHEY and CDR2 is SVGAGI. The V gene lost 2 bases and the J gene lost 4 bases, with 12 bases spanning the gap. The CDR3 has 15 residues. The CDR3 DNA reads TGTGCCAGCAGTTACCTTGGGGGATCTTACAATGAGCAGTTCTTC. Translating it yields CASSYLGGSYNEQFF.

The V and J genes are TRBV5-1 and TRBJ2-7; D not certain. From germline, CDR1 is SGHRS and CDR2 YFSETQ. This CDR3 comprises 12 residues. The ends were cut back, 0 bases at V and 6 bases at J, with 7 bases in the middle. CDR3 sequence: CASSLVESEQYF. The CDR3 DNA reads as TGCGCCAGCAGCTTGGTGGAGAGCGAGCAGTACTTC. Based on the CDR3 plus reference TRBV5-1 and TRBJ2-7, the full variable domain is KAGVTQTPRYLIKTRGQQVTLSCSPISGHRSVSWYQQTPGQGLQFLFEYFSETQRNKGNFPGRFSGRQFSNSRSEMNVSTLELGDSALYLCASSLVESEQYFGPGTRLTVT.

The rearrangement links TRBV6-1 to TRBJ2-7; possible D gene TRBD1, 5 bases. V lost 7 bases and J 0 bases, leaving 10 bases between the germline ends. Germline V gene data show CDR1 as MNHNS and CDR2 as SASEGT. The CDR3 sequence is 13 residues long. The DNA for the CDR3 is TGTGCCAGCACGGACACCTTCTCCTACGAGCAGTACTTC. It yields the protein CASTDTFSYEQYF.

The rearrangement uses TRBV27 and TRBJ2-3; weak D call: TRBD2 (6 bases). V dropped 4 bases and J dropped 0 bases, with 8 bases sitting between them. The CDR3 runs 14 residues. Germline V CDR1 and CDR2: MNHEY, SMNVEV (reference sequence). The CDR3 DNA follows: TGTGCCAGCAGTTCGGGGGTTAGCACAGATACGCAGTATTTT. This codes for CASSSGVSTDTQYF.

This clone has a single count. The chain carries TRBV11-1 and TRBJ2-1; 11 bases line up with TRBD2. There are 13 residues in the CDR3. After removal of 5 bases from V and 9 bases from J, the junction contained 3 bases not matched to a gene. Germline values: CDR1 SGHAT, CDR2 FQDESV (reference sequence). CDR3: CASSPGLAGEQFF. As DNA, the CDR3 is TGTGCCAGCAGCCCAGGACTAGCGGGTGAGCAGTTCTTC.

This chain connects TRBV28 to TRBJ1-4; D is undetermined. This CDR3 region has 15 residues. The germline V and J ends were trimmed by 7 bases and 0 bases, with 12 bases remaining between them. CDR1 and CDR2 from the germline V gene are MDHEN and SYDVKM. The CDR3 reads CASNSRVTTNEKLFF. CDR3 sequence (DNA): TGTGCCAGCAATTCTAGAGTGACAACTAATGAAAAACTGTTTTTT.

This clone was observed a few times. The chain has TRBV4-3 and TRBJ1-3; D ambiguous. Germline values: CDR1 LGHNA, CDR2 YSLEER. Trimming shortened V by 0 bases and J by 1 base, and 16 bases separated the two germline ends. CDR3 length: 18 residues. The CDR3 bases are TGCGCCAGCAGCCAAGATCGGATAGGAGAGGTATCTGGAAACACCATATATTTT. Translated: CASSQDRIGEVSGNTIYF.

The chain links TRBV27 to TRBJ1-6; 7 bases agree with TRBD1. V was pared by 5 bases and J by 2 bases, with 6 bases of the junction left unmatched. CDR1 and CDR2 (germline): MNHEY, SMNVEV (reference sequence). The CDR3 sequence is 16 residues long. The CDR3 loop is CASSPETGPYNSPLHF. The CDR3 DNA is TGTGCCAGCAGTCCTGAGACAGGGCCCTATAATTCACCCCTCCACTTT.

The chain is built from TRBV6-6 and TRBJ2-5; TRBD2 matches 10 bases. With V trimmed by 0 bases and J by 1 base, 2 bases remained unmatched. Per germline, CDR1 MNHNY and CDR2 SVGAGI (reference sequence). This CDR3 is 16 amino acids long. In DNA form, the CDR3 reads TGTGCCAGCAGTTACTCGCGGACTAGCGGCCAAGAGACCCAGTACTTC. Its translation: CASSYSRTSGQETQYF.

The J gene is TRBJ2-4, the V gene TRBV19; 10 positions match TRBD2. Germline values: CDR1 LNHDA, CDR2 SQIVND (reference sequence). The CDR3 consists of 15 residues. Unmatched junction bases numbered 7, after V lost 3 bases and J lost 8 bases. CDR3 sequence: CASSMASGGLDIQYF. CDR3 DNA sequence: TGTGCCAGTAGTATGGCTAGCGGGGGTTTAGACATTCAGTACTTC.

The chain uses TRBV7-9 and TRBJ2-5; weak D call: TRBD1 (6 bases). The DNA end lines up better with TRBJ2-7; the J call may be wrong. Germline loops: CDR1 SEHNR, CDR2 FQNEAQ (reference sequence). The CDR3 has 13 amino acids. The CDR3 DNA sequence: TGTGCCAGCAGCTTGGTCAGGGGTTACGAGCAGTACTTC. It yields the protein CASSLVRGYEQYF.

The chain carries TRBV6-5 and TRBJ2-5; 8 bases map to TRBD2. Trimming at V came to 5 bases and at J to 4 bases, leaving 6 bases not matched to a gene. Germline-derived CDR1 and CDR2 are MNHEY and SVGAGI. The CDR3 spans 14 residues. Here the CDR3 reads CASSPGLVAETQYF. In DNA, the CDR3 is TGTGCCAGCAGTCCGGGACTAGTAGCAGAGACCCAGTACTTC.

The gene calls are TRBV2 and TRBJ2-5; TRBD2 matches 8 bases. CDR3 length: 16 amino acids. The germline V gene encodes CDR1 SNHLY and CDR2 FYNNEI. Unmatched junction bases numbered 5, after V lost 2 bases and J lost 0 bases. This chain's CDR3 is CASSENKRGYQETQYF. DNA for the CDR3: TGTGCCAGCAGTGAAAATAAGCGGGGGTACCAAGAGACCCAGTACTTC. The complete variable domain, with remaining parts taken from reference TRBV2 and TRBJ2-5, reads EPEVTQTPSHQVTQMGQEVILRCVPISNHLYFYWYRQILGQKVEFLVSFYNNEISEKSEIFDDQFSVERPDGSNFTLKIRSTKLEDSAMYFCASSENKRGYQETQYFGPGTRLLVL.

This clone was seen a handful of times. This chain connects TRBV4-3 to TRBJ2-1; TRBD2 might be the D (5 bases). The V gene's germline CDR1 is LGHNA and CDR2 YSLEER. V lost 0 bases, J lost 2 bases, and 14 bases lay in between. This CDR3 comprises 17 residues. DNA for the CDR3: TGCGCCAGCAGCCAAGAATATCGGGGAGACACCTACAATGAGCAGTTCTTC. Translated: CASSQEYRGDTYNEQFF.

The genes are TRBV4-1 and TRBJ2-7, with TRBD2 identical over 9 bases. The CDR3 extends over 15 amino acids. J gave up 4 bases and V 1 base, and 5 bases lay outside the gene matches. Germline lookup yields CDR1 MGHRA and CDR2 YSYEKL. CDR3 protein: CASSQVPSGKYEQYF. Here the CDR3 DNA reads TGCGCCAGCAGCCAAGTCCCTAGCGGGAAGTACGAGCAGTACTTC.

CDR3 nucleotides: TGTGCCAGCAGTTACGCCGGAACCCATGAGCAGTTCTTC. Translating gives CASSYAGTHEQFF. The chain combines TRBV6-5 with TRBJ2-1; D remains ambiguous. The CDR3 extends over 13 amino acids. Germline-derived CDR1 and CDR2 are MNHEY and SVGAGI. Trimming removed 2 bases from V and 8 bases from J, with 10 bases in between.